Reported below is one T cell receptor beta chain. Its antigen is still unknown. The sample belongs to a study of response to subunit inactivated influenza vaccine. Study-level points and caveats: Few additional T cells are recruited per seasonal influenza vaccination, authors suggested.

The germline CDR1 and CDR2 sequences are MNHEY and SVGEGT. The CDR3 runs 15 residues. Trimming shortened V by 2 bases and J by 6 bases, and 16 bases separated the two germline ends. Each CDR3 protein is one row after TCRdb ran MiXCR on the RT-PCR reads. The sample yields just over 300,000 distinct CDR3 sequences, 20% to 25% seen once. This receptor was taken from a man between 50 and 69 years old who received an inactivated influenza vaccine. This specimen was PBMCs from blood, taken 21 months after vaccination. The genes are TRBV6-2 or TRBV6-3 and TRBJ2-5, with D maybe TRBD1 (6 bases). The CDR3 DNA sequence: TGTGCCAGCAGTTACCTAACAGGGAGAATGAAGACCCAGTACTTC. Its protein is CASSYLTGRMKTQYF.